These 26 T cell receptor beta chains were all obtained from the same sample, sequenced in a study of cytomegalovirus exposure and HLA in healthy donors. PCR amplification relied on 60 Vbeta primers (plus 13 Jbeta primers). Sequencing used immunoSEQ multiplex PCR; TCRdb keeps in-frame clones, though not all of them. The data hold 150,000 to 200,000 clones, with roughly 80% observed a single time. The sample taken for sequencing was PBMCs. The receptor source for this set is a man between 18 and 35 years old in good health and CMV-seronegative.

The chain has TRBV6-5 and TRBJ1-6; D remains unclear. Trimming took off 6 bases at V and 4 bases at J, with 7 bases between the two ends. The CDR3 contains 13 residues. CDR1 MNHEY and CDR2 SVGAGI come from the germline V gene. The CDR3 reads CASRRTYNSPLHF. CDR3 DNA sequence: TGTGCCAGCAGGAGGACTTATAATTCACCCCTCCACTTT.

The chain couples TRBV5-4 to TRBJ2-2; a weak D match, TRBD2 (6 bases). V was cut by 4 bases and J by 3 bases, with 16 bases left in between. Germline loops: CDR1 SGHNT, CDR2 YYREEE (reference sequence). The CDR3 consists of 16 residues. The CDR3 bases are TGTGCCAGCAGCAGATCGGTACGGAGGGACACCGGGGAGCTGTTTTTT. Its protein product is CASSRSVRRDTGELFF.

In this sample, this clone turned up once. The chain joins TRBV11-2 to TRBJ2-7, with D possibly being TRBD1 (6 bases). The CDR3 has 15 residues. Looked up from germline, CDR1 is SGHAT and CDR2 is FQNNGV. Between the trimmed V and J ends, which lost 4 bases and 1 base, there was a span of 14 bases. The CDR3, as DNA: TGTGCCAGCAGCTGGGGGCCGGGGCCATCCTACGAGCAGTACTTC. Protein product: CASSWGPGPSYEQYF.

This clone was observed a single time. The V call is TRBV11-1, the J call TRBJ2-4; 9 positions agree with TRBD1. V shed 1 base, J shed 8 bases, and the junction held 3 bases outside the gene matches. The CDR3 covers 14 residues. Looked up from germline, CDR1 is SGHAT and CDR2 is FQDESV (reference sequence). The CDR3 DNA reads as TGTGCCAGCAGCTTAGGGACAGGGGTATACATTCAGTACTTC. Protein: CASSLGTGVYIQYF.

The CDR3 DNA reads TGTGCCAGCAGCCCAGTCTGGGGGGGGACCGGGGAGCTGTTTTTT. Translating gives CASSPVWGGTGELFF. The chain recombines TRBV9 with TRBJ2-2, with 7 bases lining up with TRBD2. Losses at the gene ends were 4 bases for V and 5 bases for J; bases not matched to a gene: 8. This CDR3 spans 15 amino acids. The germline V gene has CDR1 SGDLS and CDR2 YYNGEE.

V usage is TRBV7-8 and J usage is TRBJ1-1; 9 nucleotides agree with TRBD1. The junction had 3 bases not matched to a gene; V was cut back by 5 bases and J by 5 bases. The CDR3 has 13 residues. Germline V gene data show CDR1 as SGHVS and CDR2 as FQNEAQ. CDR3 DNA sequence: TGTGCCAGCAGCCAGGACAGGGGTACTGAAGCTTTCTTT. It translates to CASSQDRGTEAFF.

The chain has TRBV6-1 and TRBJ1-1; D is ambiguous. Germline CDR1 reads MNHNS; CDR2 reads SASEGT. The CDR3 extends over 12 amino acids. Trimming cost V 7 bases and J 4 bases, with 10 bases left between them. The CDR3 nucleotides read TGTGCCAGCATATCGGGAAGCACTGAAGCTTTCTTT. This gives the protein CASISGSTEAFF.

The chain uses TRBV27 and TRBJ1-2; TRBD1 matches 7 bases. Germline V gene sequence: CDR1 MNHEY, CDR2 SMNVEV (reference sequence). V was pared by 5 bases and J by 8 bases, with 11 bases of the junction left unmatched. The CDR3 sequence is 14 residues long. CDR3 nucleotides: TGTGCCAGCAGTCGCCTCGCTTGGGACAGCGGCTACACCTTC. Amino acid sequence: CASSRLAWDSGYTF.

V usage is TRBV4-3 and J usage is TRBJ2-5; 7 nucleotides match TRBD1. The J call may be faulty, since TRBJ2-7 better matches the DNA end. The CDR3 contains 14 residues. The V gene's germline CDR1 is LGHNA and CDR2 YSLEER. The CDR3 sequence is CASSQGSGGYEQYF. The CDR3 nucleotides are TGCGCCAGCAGCCAAGGATCAGGGGGCTACGAGCAGTACTTC.

The chain joins TRBV27 to TRBJ1-5, with D unclear. Trimming pared 11 bases from V and 7 bases from J, leaving 6 bases between. The CDR3 consists of 9 residues. The germline V gene encodes CDR1 MNHEY and CDR2 SMNVEV (reference sequence). The CDR3 region is CAAGQPQHF. DNA of the CDR3: TGTGCCGCCGGGCAGCCCCAGCATTTT.

The CDR3 coding sequence is TGCAGCGTTCAGGGGAACACTGAAGCTTTCTTT. Translated, it gives CSVQGNTEAFF. The chain joins TRBV29-1 to TRBJ1-1; D may be TRBD1 (5 bases). The ends were cut back, 5 bases at V and 1 base at J, with 5 bases in the middle. The CDR3 is 11 residues long. In germline, CDR1 is SQVTM, CDR2 ANQGSEA.

The rearrangement links TRBV11-2 to TRBJ2-5; 7 bases fit TRBD1. There are 14 residues in the CDR3. The germline CDR1 and CDR2 sequences are SGHAT and FQNNGV. The J segment lost 5 bases and the V segment lost 5 bases, leaving 8 bases of the junction unmatched. CDR3 residues: CASSRTGPRETQYF. The CDR3 DNA sequence: TGTGCCAGCAGCCGGACAGGCCCTAGGGAGACCCAGTACTTC.

In this sample, this clone turned up a few times. The CDR3: CASSGPSLDRVGEKLFF. CDR3 DNA: TGTGCCAGCAGCGGCCCCTCACTTGACAGGGTTGGCGAAAAACTGTTTTTT. This chain links TRBV5-5 with TRBJ1-4; 7 positions match TRBD1. Germline-derived CDR1 and CDR2 are SGHKS and YYEKEE (reference sequence). The CDR3 consists of 17 residues. The ends lost 4 bases at V and 8 bases at J; junction bases unmatched: 17.

CDR3: CASKTSDTGELFF. The CDR3, as DNA: TGTGCCAGCAAGACCAGCGACACCGGGGAGCTGTTTTTT. The chain is built from TRBV6-5 and TRBJ2-2; no definite D call. The CDR3 runs 13 residues. Germline-derived CDR1 and CDR2 are MNHEY and SVGAGI. V was pared by 7 bases and J by 3 bases, with 9 bases between.

The chain links TRBV27 to TRBJ2-7, with D possibly being TRBD2 (5 bases). V lost 3 bases and J 2 bases, leaving 8 bases between the germline ends. The CDR3 has 13 amino acids. Germline-derived CDR1 and CDR2 are MNHEY and SMNVEV (reference sequence). CDR3: CASSFGVAYEQYF. Written as DNA, the CDR3 is TGTGCCAGCAGTTTCGGGGTTGCCTACGAGCAGTACTTC.

This rearrangement joins TRBV19 to TRBJ1-2; maybe TRBD1 (6 bases). V was trimmed by 5 bases and J by 4 bases, leaving 14 bases between them. The V gene's germline CDR1 is LNHDA and CDR2 SQIVND (reference sequence). The CDR3 has 14 residues. CDR3 coding DNA: TGTGCCAGTAGTGTCCCACAGGGAAGCTATGGCTACACCTTC. Translating gives CASSVPQGSYGYTF.

The chain has TRBV9 and TRBJ2-5; 8 bases line up with TRBD1. This CDR3 region has 16 residues. V shed 2 bases, J shed 5 bases, and the junction held 11 bases outside the gene matches. The V gene's germline CDR1 is SGDLS and CDR2 YYNGEE. CDR3 nucleotides: TGTGCCAGCAGCGTTACCACGCAGGGGGCTTGGGAGACCCAGTACTTC. Translation gives CASSVTTQGAWETQYF.

The chain links TRBV28 to TRBJ1-5; D not certain. CDR1 and CDR2 from the germline V gene are MDHEN and SYDVKM. The CDR3 spans 13 residues. V dropped 3 bases and J dropped 5 bases, with 8 bases sitting between them. The CDR3 here is CASSFFEDQPQHF. The DNA of the CDR3 is TGTGCCAGCAGTTTTTTTGAGGATCAGCCCCAGCATTTT.

The chain recombines TRBV6-1 with TRBJ1-1; D is unclear. The CDR3 runs 13 residues. Germline V gene sequence: CDR1 MNHNS, CDR2 SASEGT. V lost 10 bases to trimming and J lost 5 bases, with 17 bases between them. The DNA of the CDR3 is TGTGCCACCGGGGTCAACGGTGGGACTGAAGCTTTCTTT. It encodes CATGVNGGTEAFF.

The V gene is TRBV19, the J gene TRBJ2-7, with D possibly being TRBD1 (5 bases). V lost 4 bases, J lost 1 base, and 8 bases lay in between. The germline V gene has CDR1 LNHDA and CDR2 SQIVND (reference sequence). This CDR3 is built from 13 residues. The CDR3 loop is CASSTQGSYEQYF. Written as DNA, the CDR3 is TGTGCCAGTAGTACCCAGGGTTCCTACGAGCAGTACTTC. The full variable domain, its missing parts supplied by reference TRBV19 and TRBJ2-7, is DGGITQSPKYLFRKEGQNVTLSCEQNLNHDAMYWYRQDPGQGLRLIYYSQIVNDFQKGDIAEGYSVSREKKESFPLTVTSAQKNPTAFYLCASSTQGSYEQYFGPGTRLTVT.

The chain has TRBV4-3 and TRBJ2-7; D might be TRBD1 (6 bases). Germline loops: CDR1 LGHNA, CDR2 YSLEER. The CDR3 runs 16 residues. V gave up 2 bases and J gave up 2 bases, with 16 bases separating them. The CDR3: CASSQLLGAGAYEQYF. The CDR3 DNA reads TGCGCCAGCAGCCAACTTCTAGGGGCAGGGGCCTACGAGCAGTACTTC.

On this clone itself: Compared with germline, one end of the junction differs, possibly owing to a read error. The CDR3 nucleotides are TGTTCCAGCAGCTTACCACGAGTAGGGGCAATCTCCTACAATGAGCAGTTCTTC. As protein: CSSSLPRVGAISYNEQFF. The chain recombines TRBV7-9 with TRBJ2-1, with a tentative D call TRBD1 (5 bases). Germline V gene sequence: CDR1 SEHNR, CDR2 FQNEAQ (reference sequence). The length of the CDR3 is 18 residues.

V and J are TRBV27 and TRBJ1-1; 8 bases agree with TRBD1. The V gene's germline CDR1 is MNHEY and CDR2 SMNVEV (reference sequence). This CDR3 spans 16 amino acids. Germline trimming cut 3 bases from V and 0 bases from J; bases unmatched to any gene: 6. The CDR3 loop reads CASSFSGTGLNTEAFF. DNA for the CDR3: TGTGCCAGCAGTTTTTCCGGGACAGGCCTGAACACTGAAGCTTTCTTT.

The rearrangement joins TRBV13 to TRBJ2-3; 7 bases agree with TRBD1. Trimming at V came to 8 bases and at J to 2 bases, leaving 7 bases not matched to a gene. This CDR3 has 14 residues. Germline CDR1 reads PRHDT; CDR2 reads FYEKMQ (reference sequence). The CDR3 DNA reads as TGTGCCAGCGCAGACAGGGAATTCACAGATACGCAGTATTTT. Translating gives CASADREFTDTQYF.

The chain joins TRBV9 to TRBJ2-7; 9 nucleotides agree with TRBD2. Germline CDR1 is SGDLS and CDR2 is YYNGEE. The CDR3 sequence is 18 residues long. Germline trimming cut 0 bases from V and 2 bases from J; bases unmatched to any gene: 12. The CDR3 is CASSVEGGGGGSAYEQYF. The DNA of the CDR3 is TGTGCCAGCAGCGTAGAGGGCGGGGGGGGTGGTTCCGCCTACGAGCAGTACTTC.

This clone was detected a few times. The CDR3 sequence is CASSSTGTSGHEQFF. CDR3 DNA sequence: TGTGCCAGCAGCTCTACCGGGACTAGCGGTCATGAGCAGTTCTTC. The chain employs TRBV7-3 and TRBJ2-1; 11 bases fit TRBD2. The CDR3 is 15 amino acids. Per the germline V gene, CDR1 is SGHTA and CDR2 is FQGTGA. J gave up 8 bases and V 4 bases, and 7 bases lay outside the gene matches.